The entry that follows covers one T cell receptor (beta chain) sequence. This sample is part of a study of cytomegalovirus exposure and HLA in healthy donors. V lost 2 bases and J lost 0, with 10 bases in between. The CDR3 has 15 residues. Per germline, CDR1 SGHRS and CDR2 YFSETQ. The study ran its PCR with 60 Vbeta and 13 Jbeta primers. In the original analysis: It was a later analysis that counted tens of millions of unique TCR beta chains, of which 9.5 million to 14 million were shared. The method was immunoSEQ multiplex PCR; TCRdb's version includes in-frame clones alone and lacks a portion of them. V and J calls plus clone size are reproduced from that table; the DNA served to infer D and trimming. The sample records more than 150,000 clones, roughly 78% being singletons.

Sequences were obtained from PBMCs. This receptor was taken from a woman aged 50 to 60 in good health and CMV-seropositive. V usage is TRBV5-1 and J usage is TRBJ2-3; possible D gene TRBD2, 5 bases. CDR3 in amino acids: CASSFLAGSTDTQYF. CDR3 in DNA: TGCGCCAGCAGCTTTCTAGCTGGAAGCACAGATACGCAGTATTTT.